Listed below are T cell receptor beta chains from one sample, sequenced in a study of beta chain features in type 1 diabetes. Only in-frame clones appear in the TCRdb table, and some are missing; sequencing was by immunoSEQ multiplex PCR. The sample consists of around 240,000 clones, 16% of them appearing once. The sequenced sample consisted of naive CD4+ T cells from blood. All receptors come from a man in his thirties or forties with type 1 diabetes. The CDR3 runs from the conserved cysteine through the conserved F or W. D genes are given only for firm matches. Expanded clones are given a class, and other clones once, few, many or no size at all.

clone_size: -; j_call: TRBJ1-2; v_call: TRBV29-1; d_call: -; cdr3_aa: CSARRTDGYTF; cdr3_nt: TGCAGCGCCCGGAGGACGGATGGCTACACCTTC
clone_size: few; j_call: TRBJ2-1; v_call: TRBV4-1; d_call: -; cdr3_aa: CASSQVIPQSAWGEQFF; cdr3_nt: TGCGCCAGCAGCCAAGTGATCCCCCAGAGCGCCTGGGGTGAGCAGTTCTTC
clone_size: -; j_call: TRBJ2-3; v_call: TRBV29-1; d_call: -; cdr3_aa: CSVAGQTTDTQYF; cdr3_nt: TGCAGCGTTGCCGGCCAGACCACAGATACGCAGTATTTT
clone_size: few; j_call: TRBJ2-5; v_call: TRBV5-1; d_call: -; cdr3_aa: CASSGPDSRQETQYF; cdr3_nt: TGCGCCAGCAGCGGCCCGGACAGCCGCCAAGAGACCCAGTACTTC
clone_size: -; j_call: TRBJ2-5; v_call: TRBV2; d_call: TRBD1; cdr3_aa: CASSADRETQYF; cdr3_nt: TGTGCCAGCAGTGCGGACAGGGAGACCCAGTACTTC
clone_size: few; j_call: TRBJ2-1; v_call: TRBV6-4; d_call: TRBD1; cdr3_aa: CASSVGQGNYNEQFF; cdr3_nt: TGTGCCAGCAGTGTGGGACAGGGAAATTACAATGAGCAGTTCTTC
clone_size: -; j_call: TRBJ2-7; v_call: TRBV4-2; d_call: -; cdr3_aa: CASSQDPNYEQYF; cdr3_nt: TGTGCCAGCAGCCAAGATCCAAACTACGAGCAGTACTTC
clone_size: many; j_call: TRBJ2-6; v_call: TRBV30; d_call: -; cdr3_aa: CAWTPLGANVLTF; cdr3_nt: TGTGCCTGGACCCCATTAGGGGCCAACGTCCTGACTTTC
clone_size: -; j_call: TRBJ2-5; v_call: TRBV7-9; d_call: TRBD1; cdr3_aa: CASSGRDRVKETQYF; cdr3_nt: TGTGCCAGCAGCGGTCGGGACAGGGTGAAGGAGACCCAGTACTTC
clone_size: -; j_call: TRBJ2-5; v_call: TRBV6-1; d_call: -; cdr3_aa: CASSEGRDQTQYF; cdr3_nt: TGTGCCAGCAGTGAAGGGAGGGACCAGACCCAGTACTTC
clone_size: -; j_call: TRBJ2-1; v_call: TRBV7-2; d_call: TRBD2; cdr3_aa: CASSLVRPSGSYNEQFF; cdr3_nt: TGTGCCAGCAGCTTAGTTCGGCCTAGCGGGAGTTACAATGAGCAGTTCTTC
clone_size: few; j_call: TRBJ2-4; v_call: TRBV18; d_call: -; cdr3_aa: CASSPEFSKNIQYF; cdr3_nt: TGTGCCAGCTCACCGGAGTTTTCCAAAAACATTCAGTACTTC
clone_size: few; j_call: TRBJ2-1; v_call: TRBV29-1; d_call: -; cdr3_aa: CSVSNEQFF; cdr3_nt: TGCAGCGTCAGCAATGAGCAGTTCTTC
clone_size: few; j_call: TRBJ2-7; v_call: TRBV2; d_call: TRBD1; cdr3_aa: CASSQRGQGQGEQYF; cdr3_nt: TGTGCCAGCAGCCAGCGGGGACAGGGGCAAGGCGAGCAGTACTTC
clone_size: -; j_call: TRBJ2-1; v_call: TRBV29-1; d_call: -; cdr3_aa: CSGQGSSYNEQFF; cdr3_nt: TGCAGCGGGCAGGGAAGCTCCTACAATGAGCAGTTCTTC
clone_size: -; j_call: TRBJ1-4; v_call: TRBV29-1; d_call: -; cdr3_aa: CSVPDSSGNEKLFF; cdr3_nt: TGCAGCGTCCCGGACAGTAGCGGTAATGAAAAACTGTTTTTT
clone_size: few; j_call: TRBJ2-7; v_call: TRBV5-1; d_call: TRBD2; cdr3_aa: CASSLEDAAGVYEQYF; cdr3_nt: TGCGCCAGCAGCTTGGAAGATGCAGCGGGGGTATACGAGCAGTACTTC
clone_size: few; j_call: TRBJ1-2; v_call: TRBV7-2; d_call: -; cdr3_aa: CASSLLALYGYTF; cdr3_nt: TGTGCCAGCAGCTTATTGGCACTCTATGGCTACACCTTC
clone_size: -; j_call: TRBJ2-3; v_call: TRBV7-2; d_call: TRBD2; cdr3_aa: CASSGTSFTQYF; cdr3_nt: TGTGCCAGCAGCGGGACTAGTTTTACGCAGTATTTT
clone_size: few; j_call: TRBJ2-7; v_call: TRBV18; d_call: -; cdr3_aa: CASSPQGNEQYF; cdr3_nt: TGTGCCAGCTCACCACAGGGTAACGAGCAGTACTTC
clone_size: few; j_call: TRBJ2-7; v_call: TRBV7-7; d_call: -; cdr3_aa: CASSLQTGSSYEQYF; cdr3_nt: TGTGCCAGCAGCTTACAAACGGGGTCGTCCTACGAGCAGTACTTC
clone_size: few; j_call: TRBJ2-4; v_call: TRBV14; d_call: -; cdr3_aa: CASSQDKSESKNIQYF; cdr3_nt: TGTGCCAGCAGCCAAGATAAAAGTGAATCAAAAAACATTCAGTACTTC
clone_size: -; j_call: TRBJ2-7; v_call: TRBV6-5; d_call: -; cdr3_aa: CASSYSSPSNYEQYF; cdr3_nt: TGTGCCAGCAGTTACTCGAGCCCCTCGAACTACGAGCAGTACTTC
clone_size: few; j_call: TRBJ2-6; v_call: TRBV30; d_call: -; cdr3_aa: CAWQGAAPSGANVLTF; cdr3_nt: TGTGCCTGGCAAGGAGCGGCCCCCTCTGGGGCCAACGTCCTGACTTTC
clone_size: few; j_call: TRBJ2-3; v_call: TRBV7-8; d_call: -; cdr3_aa: CASSLEAYTDTQYF; cdr3_nt: TGTGCCAGCAGCTTAGAGGCTTACACAGATACGCAGTATTTT
clone_size: -; j_call: TRBJ1-3; v_call: TRBV7-8; d_call: -; cdr3_aa: CASSSSGGGGNTIYF; cdr3_nt: TGTGCCAGCAGCTCCTCTGGAGGTGGTGGAAACACCATATATTTT
clone_size: -; j_call: TRBJ2-6; v_call: TRBV6-1; d_call: -; cdr3_aa: CASSESGANVLTF; cdr3_nt: TGTGCCAGCAGTGAAAGCGGGGCCAACGTCCTGACTTTC
clone_size: few; j_call: TRBJ2-7; v_call: TRBV14; d_call: -; cdr3_aa: CASSLFYREQYF; cdr3_nt: TGTGCCAGCAGCCTCTTCTATCGCGAGCAGTACTTC
clone_size: -; j_call: TRBJ2-1; v_call: TRBV11-2; d_call: TRBD2; cdr3_aa: CASSSLREKLSDEQFF; cdr3_nt: TGTGCCAGCAGCTCGCTGCGGGAGAAGCTTTCCGATGAGCAGTTCTTC
clone_size: -; j_call: TRBJ1-3; v_call: TRBV25-1; d_call: TRBD1; cdr3_aa: CASTRGRDSHSGNTIYF; cdr3_nt: TGTGCCAGCACTCGAGGGAGGGACAGCCACTCTGGAAACACCATATATTTT
clone_size: few; j_call: TRBJ2-1; v_call: TRBV5-1; d_call: -; cdr3_aa: CASSLIGLAGRNEQFF; cdr3_nt: TGCGCCAGCAGCTTGATTGGGCTTGCCGGCCGCAATGAGCAGTTCTTC
clone_size: few; j_call: TRBJ2-7; v_call: TRBV29-1; d_call: -; cdr3_aa: CSGKQPMGEQYF; cdr3_nt: TGCAGCGGTAAACAACCGATGGGGGAGCAGTACTTC
clone_size: few; j_call: TRBJ1-1; v_call: TRBV5-4; d_call: -; cdr3_aa: CASSDWNTEAFF; cdr3_nt: TGTGCCAGCAGCGACTGGAACACTGAAGCTTTCTTT
clone_size: few; j_call: TRBJ1-1; v_call: TRBV9; d_call: -; cdr3_aa: CASSVSPGMNTEAFF; cdr3_nt: TGTGCCAGCAGCGTCTCCCCCGGCATGAACACTGAAGCTTTCTTT
clone_size: few; j_call: TRBJ2-2; v_call: TRBV2; d_call: -; cdr3_aa: CASSEEDLVTGELFF; cdr3_nt: TGTGCCAGCAGTGAAGAGGACCTGGTCACCGGGGAGCTGTTTTTT
clone_size: few; j_call: TRBJ2-1; v_call: TRBV5-1; d_call: -; cdr3_aa: CASSPGGSNEQFF; cdr3_nt: TGCGCCAGCAGCCCCGGGGGTAGCAATGAGCAGTTCTTC
clone_size: few; j_call: TRBJ2-4; v_call: TRBV30; d_call: TRBD1; cdr3_aa: CAWTWTGGVGGIQYF; cdr3_nt: TGTGCCTGGACATGGACAGGGGGAGTGGGTGGCATTCAGTACTTC
clone_size: -; j_call: TRBJ2-5; v_call: TRBV21-1; d_call: -; cdr3_aa: CASSTGHLQETQYF; cdr3_nt: TGTGCCAGCAGCACGGGACACCTCCAAGAGACCCAGTACTTC
clone_size: -; j_call: TRBJ2-2; v_call: TRBV4-2; d_call: TRBD2; cdr3_aa: CASSQDGGRTTGELFF; cdr3_nt: TGTGCCAGCAGCCAAGACGGCGGGAGGACCACCGGGGAGCTGTTTTTT
clone_size: few; j_call: TRBJ1-2; v_call: TRBV7-2; d_call: TRBD1; cdr3_aa: CASSSGQDYGYTF; cdr3_nt: TGTGCCAGCAGCTCCGGACAGGACTATGGCTACACCTTC
clone_size: few; j_call: TRBJ2-7; v_call: TRBV11-2; d_call: -; cdr3_aa: CASSWGQNGLYEQYF; cdr3_nt: TGTGCCAGCAGCTGGGGGCAAAACGGTCTCTACGAGCAGTACTTC
clone_size: -; j_call: TRBJ2-7; v_call: TRBV10-3; d_call: -; cdr3_aa: CAIKNASGEQYF; cdr3_nt: TGTGCCATCAAAAACGCCTCGGGAGAGCAGTACTTC